This T cell receptor beta chain was sequenced for a study of T cell responses to AZD1222 COVID-19 vaccine. Findings and limits, study-wide: Repertoires were obtained only post-peak T cell response. Vaccination with two AZD1222 doses was followed by a rise in Spike-specific TCR breadth and depth. AZD1222 recipients seropositive at baseline numbered only 6 or 7.

The CDR3 has 15 residues. Per germline, CDR1 SGHTS and CDR2 YDEGEE. Trimming pared 0 bases from V and 8 bases from J, leaving 14 bases between. Sequenced by immunoSEQ multiplex PCR; TCRdb stores in-frame clones only, minus some. Found here are approximately 140,000 clones, about 93% of them singletons; the top ten hold more than 4.5%. This clone was seen just once. No antigen is known for it. The source was peripheral blood, collected on day 0 of AZD1222 vaccination. The chain combines TRBV5-8 with TRBJ1-4; D gene ambiguous. This TCR came from an adult in good health. The CDR3 sequence is CASSLGTSGTEKLFF. In DNA form, the CDR3 reads TGTGCCAGCAGCTTGGGTACTTCGGGAACCGAAAAACTGTTTTTT.